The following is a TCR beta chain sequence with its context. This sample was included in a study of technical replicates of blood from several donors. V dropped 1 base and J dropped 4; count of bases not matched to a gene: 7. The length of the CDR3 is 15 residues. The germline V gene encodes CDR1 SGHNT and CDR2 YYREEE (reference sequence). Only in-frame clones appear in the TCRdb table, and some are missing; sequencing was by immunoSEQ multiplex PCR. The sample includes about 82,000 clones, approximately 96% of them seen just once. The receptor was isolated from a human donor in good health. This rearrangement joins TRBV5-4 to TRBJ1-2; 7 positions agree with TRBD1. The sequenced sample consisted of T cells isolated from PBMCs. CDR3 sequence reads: CASSLLTGWGYGYTF. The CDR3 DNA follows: TGTGCCAGCAGCTTGTTGACAGGGTGGGGCTATGGCTACACCTTC.